This T cell receptor beta chain was profiled in a study of T cell responses to AZD1222 COVID-19 vaccine (dated by TCRdb to the early 2020s). Describing the broader study: TCR sequencing was performed for 230 to 250 trial participants, of whom roughly 200 were given two doses of AZD1222 and some 26 were given two doses of MenACWY control vaccine. Trial participants were enrolled by age into 18-55, 56-69 and 70-plus year subgroups, with roughly 150, 30 and 60 TCR-sequenced participants respectively.

The meaning of the sample's time point label: sample from adult after SARS-CoV-2 infection, after symptom onset. Two convalescent COVID-19 patients, sampled after symptom onset from adults with prior SARS-CoV-2 infection, were also TCR-sequenced for comparison. This clone was detected only once. Its antigen remains unidentified. No base quality values were provided; no much bigger clone lies one nucleotide off. The CDR3 regions of human TCRbeta chains were analyzed by immunosequencing. As for the authors' bioinformatics: TCRs in the repertoires were matched against a reference library of SARS-CoV-2-specific TCRs that had been generated with the MIRA antigen-specificity platform. Breadth meant the fraction of unique TCRs that were SARS-CoV-2-associated, whereas depth meant the fraction of total T cells that were SARS-CoV-2-associated. Using the MIRA data, each spike-specific TCR was assigned both to the spike region to which the TCR was reactive and to a CD4 or CD8 class. Log10-transformed breadth and depth values were compared by one-way ANOVA with Sidak's multiple comparisons tests. The clones in this table, taken by TCRdb from immuneACCESS, are in-frame only. Not every clone is retained; where verified, under half of the shortfall comes from an unresolved V gene, and the cause of the rest is unknown. D and trimming come from the DNA, and the V and J calls and clone size come from that table. Present in this sample are just over 150,000 clones, approximately 91% of which were seen just once. Together, the top ten hold 5.5% to 8.5% of the sample.

CDR1 MNHEY and CDR2 SMNVEV were looked up in the germline V gene (reference sequence). Between the V and J ends, shortened by 2 bases and 1 base respectively, the junction contains 18 bases. The CDR3 spans 19 residues, from the cysteine through the phenylalanine. The read is trimmed to its CDR3 DNA, 57 bases read in frame from base 1. The full study reports these points: In the small 56-69-year group, the increase in depth fell short of significance, most likely because of low power. CD4 TCRs associated with the vaccine covered the entire spike protein, and the dominant responses were in regions 160-218 and 743-854. Reportedly, close to half of the unique spike-specific TCRs recognized epitopes lying outside the regions that are mutated in the B.1.351 and B.1.1.7 variants. Conclusions about previously exposed vaccinees are limited, since just five to seven AZD1222 recipients were seropositive for SARS-CoV-2 at baseline. Spike-specific TCR breadth and depth rose significantly after two AZD1222 doses compared with day 0 and with MenACWY recipients. Most participants were white British and females outnumbered males, and the authors suggested that clonal diversity may have been underestimated. Because no day 14 peak-response samples were available, repertoires were characterized only after the peak T cell response.

The V and J segments used are TRBV27 and TRBJ1-6; 5 matching bases give a weak D call of TRBD1. The receptor was isolated from an adult who had recovered from COVID-19. Sequenced material: peripheral blood, taken after recovery from COVID-19. CDR3 region: CASSLSRSAGSSYNSPLHF. The base sequence is TGTGCCAGCAGTTTAAGTCGGTCGGCAGGGTCATCCTATAATTCACCCCTCCACTTT.